This TCR beta chain was captured by sequencing in a study of OX40 agonist ivuxolimab in advanced cancers. Across the whole study: The dose of intravenous ivuxolimab that patients received every 2 weeks ranged from 0.01 to 10 mg/kg. Three partial responders included one hepatocellular carcinoma patient and two cutaneous melanoma patients. Mean age about 60 years, range 23 to 79; roughly 82% male.

The CDR3 has 16 amino acids. V was clipped by 1 base and J by 2 bases; unmatched bases: 6. Germline lookup yields CDR1 MNHNY and CDR2 SVGAGI (reference sequence). Sequenced by immunoSEQ multiplex PCR; TCRdb stores in-frame clones only, minus some. Among approximately 74,000 clones listed, around nine tenths were seen once. The TCR originated in an adult with an advanced solid tumor such as melanoma, head and neck, liver or kidney cancer. This material consisted of CD4+ or CD8+ T cells sorted from blood, taken in a trial of the OX40 agonist ivuxolimab. The V call is TRBV6-6, the J call TRBJ2-3, with 7 bases that match TRBD1. The CDR3 is CASSYLRQGSTDTQYF. CDR3 in DNA: TGTGCCAGCAGTTACTTACGACAGGGATCCACAGATACGCAGTATTTT.